The rows below give T cell receptor beta chains drawn from one sample of a study of blood T cell repertoires in COVID-19. The protocol was immunoSEQ multiplex PCR, while the TCRdb copy is restricted to in-frame clones and leaves out a portion. The table has fewer than 350,000 clones, 80% to 85% seen once; the top ten hold under 3%. Sequencing was done on a sample of peripheral blood. These receptors originate from a woman in her sixties with active or convalescent COVID-19. Each CDR3 is given with its conserved first and last residue. Fields, in order: V gene, J gene, D gene, clone size, CDR3 DNA, CDR3 protein. D genes are given only for firm matches. A row's size may be missing; if present it is once, few, many or a size class.

V: TRBV6-5; J: TRBJ2-3; D: .; size: .; DNA: TGTGCCAGCAGTTACTCCCGGGGGATCACAGATACGCAGTATTTT; CDR3: CASSYSRGITDTQYF
V: TRBV4-3; J: TRBJ2-1; D: .; size: .; DNA: TGCGCCAGCAGCCAAGATCCCCAGGGCGATGAGCAGTTCTTC; CDR3: CASSQDPQGDEQFF
V: TRBV12-3/TRBV12-4; J: TRBJ1-3; D: .; size: .; DNA: TGTGCCAGCAGTTTCCAAATGGGAGACACCATATATTTT; CDR3: CASSFQMGDTIYF
V: TRBV5-1; J: TRBJ2-5; D: TRBD1; size: .; DNA: TGCGCCAGCAGCATTGGGACAGGGGGGGCCGAGACCCAGTACTTC; CDR3: CASSIGTGGAETQYF
V: TRBV9; J: TRBJ2-3; D: TRBD2; size: many; DNA: TGTGCCAGCAGCGTAGGGAGCGGGGGGGCCGGGGATACGCAGTATTTT; CDR3: CASSVGSGGAGDTQYF
V: TRBV7-3; J: TRBJ2-1; D: TRBD2; size: once; DNA: TGTGCCAGCAGCTCCAGGACTAGCGGGGGGGTGGATGAGCAGTTCTTC; CDR3: CASSSRTSGGVDEQFF
V: TRBV7-2; J: TRBJ1-6; D: .; size: .; DNA: TGTGCCAGCAGCCCGTATAATTCACCCCTCCACTTT; CDR3: CASSPYNSPLHF
V: TRBV7-2; J: TRBJ2-7; D: TRBD1; size: .; DNA: TGTGCCAGCAGCTTAGCCGGAAAGGGCAGGGGTTTGGACAGGATCTACGAGCAGTACTTC; CDR3: CASSLAGKGRGLDRIYEQYF
V: TRBV7-9; J: TRBJ1-2; D: TRBD1; size: few; DNA: TGTGCCAGCAGCAAGACAGGGGGCTTTGGGAATTCTGGCTACACCTTC; CDR3: CASSKTGGFGNSGYTF
V: TRBV6-5; J: TRBJ2-7; D: .; size: once; DNA: TGTGCCAGCAGTTACGTGGGAAACAGGGTCGAGCAGTACTTC; CDR3: CASSYVGNRVEQYF
V: TRBV15; J: TRBJ1-1; D: .; size: .; DNA: TGTGCCACCAGCCCCGACCGGATGCGGGGTGCTTTCTTT; CDR3: CATSPDRMRGAFF
V: TRBV11-3; J: TRBJ2-3; D: .; size: .; DNA: TGTGCCAGCAGCTTGGGGGGGCGCTTAGATACGCAGTATTTT; CDR3: CASSLGGRLDTQYF
V: TRBV5-1; J: TRBJ2-2; D: TRBD2; size: few; DNA: TGCGCCAGCACGACTAGCGGGGACCCTACTTACGGGGAGCTGTTTTTT; CDR3: CASTTSGDPTYGELFF
V: TRBV6-5; J: TRBJ1-5; D: .; size: .; DNA: TGTGCCAGCATCAGGGCTCTCAATCAGCCCCAGCATTTT; CDR3: CASIRALNQPQHF
V: TRBV3-1/TRBV3-2; J: TRBJ1-2; D: TRBD1; size: .; DNA: TGTGCCAGCAGCCAAGTCCCTGGGACAGGAAGTGGCTACACCTTC; CDR3: CASSQVPGTGSGYTF
V: TRBV5-4; J: TRBJ2-7; D: .; size: .; DNA: TGTGCCAGCAGCCAAACAGGGCCCTTGTACGAGCAGTACTTC; CDR3: CASSQTGPLYEQYF
V: TRBV28; J: TRBJ1-2; D: .; size: .; DNA: TGTGCCAGCAAAACAGGAGAAGGCTATGGCTACACCTTC; CDR3: CASKTGEGYGYTF
V: TRBV5-1; J: TRBJ2-7; D: .; size: .; DNA: TGCGCCAGCAGATTACGACAGAACTCCTACGAGCAGTACTTC; CDR3: CASRLRQNSYEQYF
V: TRBV3-1/TRBV3-2; J: TRBJ1-1; D: .; size: .; DNA: TGTGCCAGCGGCAGGGGAACTAAGACGGAAGCTTTCTTT; CDR3: CASGRGTKTEAFF
V: TRBV7-7; J: TRBJ2-2; D: .; size: .; DNA: TGTGCCAGCAGCTCGGACAGATGGGGGGAGCTGTTTTTT; CDR3: CASSSDRWGELFF
V: TRBV7-3; J: TRBJ1-1; D: .; size: .; DNA: TGTGCCAGCTCCCCGGCGGGGATGAACACTGAAGCTTTCTTT; CDR3: CASSPAGMNTEAFF
V: TRBV19; J: TRBJ2-2; D: TRBD2; size: .; DNA: TGTGCCAGTAGCTGGCGGGAGACCGGGGAGCTGTTTTTT; CDR3: CASSWRETGELFF
V: TRBV18; J: TRBJ2-3; D: TRBD2; size: .; DNA: TGTGCCAGCTCACCTCTCCAGCGGGGGGTCACAGATACGCAGTATTTT; CDR3: CASSPLQRGVTDTQYF
V: TRBV6-5; J: TRBJ2-2; D: TRBD1; size: .; DNA: TGTGCCAGCAGTCAGGACAGGGGGCGGACCGGGGAGCTGTTTTTT; CDR3: CASSQDRGRTGELFF
V: TRBV13; J: TRBJ1-6; D: TRBD1; size: .; DNA: TGTGCCAGCAGCCAGACAGGGGCCGGATCACCCCTCCACTTT; CDR3: CASSQTGAGSPLHF
V: TRBV27; J: TRBJ2-1; D: .; size: .; DNA: TGTGCCAGCAGTCCAATCCTTTGGACAGGGAGGGGATCCTACAATGAGCAGTTCTTC; CDR3: CASSPILWTGRGSYNEQFF
V: TRBV15; J: TRBJ1-2; D: .; size: few; DNA: TGTGCCACCAGCAGAGATGGGCGGGTTGATGGCTACACCTTC; CDR3: CATSRDGRVDGYTF
V: TRBV2; J: TRBJ2-1; D: .; size: .; DNA: TGTGCCAGCAGGAGCCGATACAATGAGCAGTTCTTC; CDR3: CASRSRYNEQFF
V: TRBV6-2/TRBV6-3; J: TRBJ2-7; D: .; size: .; DNA: TGTGCCAGCAGCCCAGGACTCGAGCAGTACTTC; CDR3: CASSPGLEQYF
V: TRBV4-2; J: TRBJ1-2; D: TRBD1; size: .; DNA: TGTGCCAGCAGCCAAGATAATCGGGACAGGCCCCATGAGCCCTACACCTTC; CDR3: CASSQDNRDRPHEPYTF
V: TRBV5-1; J: TRBJ1-4; D: .; size: .; DNA: TGCGCCAGCAGCGTCGACAGATCAACTAATGAAAAACTGTTTTTT; CDR3: CASSVDRSTNEKLFF
V: TRBV7-6; J: TRBJ2-7; D: .; size: .; DNA: TGTGCCAGCAGCTTAGGTCGCCTAGTCCGCCCCCTCGAGCAGTACTTC; CDR3: CASSLGRLVRPLEQYF
V: TRBV3-1/TRBV3-2; J: TRBJ1-1; D: TRBD1; size: .; DNA: TGTGCCAGCAGCCCCATGACAGGGGACACTGAAGCTTTCTTT; CDR3: CASSPMTGDTEAFF
V: TRBV9; J: TRBJ2-1; D: TRBD2; size: .; DNA: TGTGCCAGCAGCGTAGGGTCTAGCGGGGGCTACAATGAGCAGTTCTTC; CDR3: CASSVGSSGGYNEQFF
V: TRBV7-2; J: TRBJ2-1; D: .; size: .; DNA: TGTGCCAGCAGCCAGCCCGCACGACGGCGGAGACCCTACAATGAGCAGTTCTTC; CDR3: CASSQPARRRRPYNEQFF
V: TRBV2; J: TRBJ2-7; D: TRBD2; size: .; DNA: TGTGCCAGCAGGGTGTTTTTAGCGGGGGTCGGCGAGCAGTACTTC; CDR3: CASRVFLAGVGEQYF
V: TRBV19; J: TRBJ1-4; D: TRBD1; size: .; DNA: TGTGCCAGTAGTGCACAGGGGGCGGGTAATGAAAAACTGTTTTTT; CDR3: CASSAQGAGNEKLFF
V: TRBV18; J: TRBJ2-7; D: TRBD2; size: once; DNA: TGTGCCAGCTCACCACCGGCGGGGGGGTACTACGAGCAGTACTTC; CDR3: CASSPPAGGYYEQYF
V: TRBV2; J: TRBJ2-1; D: TRBD1; size: .; DNA: TGTGCCAGCACCGACGTCCCGGGACAGGGGGCAAATGAGCAGTTCTTC; CDR3: CASTDVPGQGANEQFF
V: TRBV7-2; J: TRBJ2-5; D: .; size: .; DNA: TGTGCCAGCAGCTTAGCGCATACCAGGCACCTGGAGACCCAGTACTTC; CDR3: CASSLAHTRHLETQYF
V: TRBV5-4; J: TRBJ1-6; D: .; size: .; DNA: TGTGCCAGCAGCTCCGACGGCGGAAAACCCCTCCACTTT; CDR3: CASSSDGGKPLHF
V: TRBV28; J: TRBJ1-6; D: .; size: .; DNA: TGTGCCAGCCAGGGCAGTGTTTTACCCCTCCACTTT; CDR3: CASQGSVLPLHF
V: TRBV29-1; J: TRBJ2-7; D: .; size: .; DNA: TGCAGCGTTGATTCGGGGGTTAGCGAGCAGTACTTC; CDR3: CSVDSGVSEQYF
V: TRBV2; J: TRBJ1-6; D: TRBD1; size: .; DNA: TGTGCCAGCAGTGGACAGGGGAGTTCACCCCTCCACTTT; CDR3: CASSGQGSSPLHF
V: TRBV18; J: TRBJ1-6; D: .; size: .; DNA: TGTGCCAGCTCACTGGAGGAAGTTTCACCCCTCCACTTT; CDR3: CASSLEEVSPLHF
V: TRBV6-5; J: TRBJ1-2; D: .; size: .; DNA: TGTGCCAGCAGCTCGGTGGGCTCCTATGGCTACACCTTC; CDR3: CASSSVGSYGYTF
V: TRBV4-1; J: TRBJ2-1; D: TRBD1; size: .; DNA: TGCGCCACTTCCCCCGGGACAGGGTCCTACAATGAGCAGTTCTTC; CDR3: CATSPGTGSYNEQFF
V: TRBV19; J: TRBJ2-3; D: TRBD1; size: .; DNA: TGTGCCAGTAGTGATCCGCGGACAGGGATTAGCCCAGATACGCAGTATTTT; CDR3: CASSDPRTGISPDTQYF
V: TRBV28; J: TRBJ2-1; D: TRBD1; size: .; DNA: TGTGCCAGCAGTGCCACCGGGACAGGGAAGCGTGAGCAGTTCTTC; CDR3: CASSATGTGKREQFF